Listed below are T cell receptor beta chains from one sample, sequenced in a study of blood T cells in healthy people across ages. Via MiXCR, TCRdb re-called the 5' RACE reads, giving one row per CDR3 protein. The table includes 1.5 million to 2 million distinct CDR3 sequences, 28% detected once. What was sequenced was blood. These receptor sequences come from a woman aged 30 to 39 in good health. Each CDR3 is given without its conserved first and last residue. Fields, in order: J gene, V gene, CDR3 protein.

>TRBJ2-7|TRBV6-1
ASTLGQGGYEQY
>TRBJ2-7|TRBV7-2
ASSLARGRTPYEQY
>TRBJ2-1|TRBV6-2/TRBV6-3
ASSPLVADYTTTFYNEQF
>TRBJ2-1|TRBV11-2
ASSAWGGRDAEQF
>TRBJ1-1|TRBV29-1
SVVRDTEAF
>TRBJ2-1|TRBV11-2
ASSFWLEQF
>TRBJ2-5|TRBV18
ASSPGEKETQY
>TRBJ2-7|TRBV7-2
ASSTWTGDTYEQY
>TRBJ1-4|TRBV2
ASRTDNEKLF
>TRBJ1-2|TRBV5-1
ASSSGDGVRQHGGYT
>TRBJ2-3|TRBV29-1
SNQRGGRDTQY
>TRBJ2-3|TRBV6-5
ASRGGQFTDTRY
>TRBJ2-7|TRBV20-1
SASPSGLWEQY
>TRBJ2-4|TRBV21-1
ASSKGEVPRENIQY
>TRBJ2-1|TRBV20-1
SARWASGRDNEQF
>TRBJ2-5|TRBV6-2/TRBV6-3
ASRQPGGLKYQETQY
>TRBJ1-2|TRBV3-1
ASSQQDLRNYGYT
>TRBJ2-3|TRBV11-2
ASSRRQGGTDTQY
>TRBJ1-2|TRBV6-5
ASSYSARGLDGYT
>TRBJ2-2|TRBV20-1
SARDIRVGELF
>TRBJ1-2|TRBV7-2
ASSLGGVGGHT
>TRBJ1-2|TRBV6-1
ASSEGIGTYYGYT
>-|TRBV3-1
ASRHGPGDEQY
>TRBJ2-7|TRBV5-1
ASSLWTANYEQY
>TRBJ2-3|TRBV4-1
ASKSTGTDTQY
>TRBJ2-7|TRBV6-1
ASSEEWRYEQY
>TRBJ1-6|TRBV30
AWRGGVTGSARNSPLH
>TRBJ2-3|TRBV5-1
ASIRDTFTDTQY
>TRBJ2-4|TRBV5-1
ASSYGDITKNIQY